This is a list of T cell receptor beta chains from one sample in a study of control samples from healthy donors and cancer patients. The method was immunoSEQ multiplex PCR; TCRdb's version includes in-frame clones alone and lacks a portion of them. The data show about 180,000 clones, around nine tenths seen once. Sequences were obtained from blood. The receptor set was obtained from a man between 25 and 39 years old in good health. CDR3s include the opening cysteine and the closing phenylalanine or tryptophan. The D gene is left open where the match is weak. Rows give clone size only sometimes, using once, few, many, or a class for an expanded clone.

>TRBJ2-5|-|TRBD2|TRBV4-1
TGCGCCAGCAGCCAAGATAAGATAGCGGGAGGTCTACGGGGAGAGACCCAGTACTTC
CASSQDKIAGGLRGETQYF
>TRBJ1-2|few|-|TRBV28
TGTGCCAGCAGTTACCTTGAGAGGGTCTATGGCTACACCTTC
CASSYLERVYGYTF
>TRBJ2-3|-|-|TRBV5-1
TGCGCCAGCAGCTTCCAGGTAGCAGATACGCAGTATTTT
CASSFQVADTQYF
>TRBJ2-7|-|TRBD1|TRBV28
TGTGCCAGCAGTGCGAACAGGGGGCGCGCCGAGCAGTACTTC
CASSANRGRAEQYF
>TRBJ1-6|-|-|TRBV2
TGTGCCAGCACCTTTCCGGGGGGGCTGGGGAATTCACCCCTCCACTTT
CASTFPGGLGNSPLHF
>TRBJ2-2|-|-|TRBV19
TGTGCCAGTAGTATAGAGGGAGGCACCGGGGAGCTGTTTTTT
CASSIEGGTGELFF
>TRBJ1-5|once|-|TRBV18
TGTGCCAGCTCACCGGGCCTCGACCAGCCCCAGCATTTT
CASSPGLDQPQHF
>TRBJ2-5|-|-|TRBV29-1
TGCAGCGTTGTGGTCTCCCAAGAGACCCAGTACTTC
CSVVVSQETQYF
>TRBJ1-2|-|-|TRBV4-1
TGCGCCAGCAGCCAAGTACAGGGCGACTATGGCTACACCTTC
CASSQVQGDYGYTF
>TRBJ1-6|-|-|TRBV19
TGTGCCAGTAGTCCCAGCTCCTATAATTCACCCCTCCACTTT
CASSPSSYNSPLHF
>TRBJ1-1|once|-|TRBV28
TGTGCCAGCAGTTTGGTGGACACTGAAGCTTTCTTT
CASSLVDTEAFF
>TRBJ2-3|-|-|TRBV6-5
TGTGCCAGCAGTTACTCGATGCCAGGAGGGACAGATACGCAGTATTTT
CASSYSMPGGTDTQYF
>TRBJ1-1|-|TRBD1|TRBV5-1
TGCGCCAGCAGCTCGGGACAGGATAACACTGAAGCTTTCTTT
CASSSGQDNTEAFF
>TRBJ2-7|-|TRBD1|TRBV28
TGTGCCAGCAGCTCGGGACAGGCGGCCCACGAGCAGTACTTC
CASSSGQAAHEQYF
>TRBJ2-1|-|TRBD2|TRBV5-4
TGTGCCAGCAGCTTGGGACTAGCGGGAGGTTACAATGAGCAGTTCTTC
CASSLGLAGGYNEQFF
>TRBJ2-7|-|-|TRBV19
TGTGCCAGTAAAAAACAGGTCCTCTCCTACGAGCAGTACTTC
CASKKQVLSYEQYF
>TRBJ1-1|few|TRBD1|TRBV9
TGTGCCAGCACCCCGGGGACAGGGGTTCTGGGCACTGAAGCTTTCTTT
CASTPGTGVLGTEAFF
>TRBJ1-6|-|-|TRBV2
TGTGCCAGCAGTAGATTTGGAGGAAATTCACCCCTCCACTTT
CASSRFGGNSPLHF
>TRBJ1-6|-|TRBD1|TRBV9
TGTGCCAGCAGCAGCAGGGGGATAGAAAATTCACCCCTCCACTTT
CASSSRGIENSPLHF
>TRBJ1-4|-|-|TRBV12-3/TRBV12-4
TGTGCCAGCAGTTCACTAGAGGAAAAACTGTTTTTT
CASSSLEEKLFF